One TCR beta chain is described in this entry. This specimen belongs to a study of PD-L1 blockade in urothelial cancer. Profiled with immunoSEQ multiplex PCR; TCRdb holds only in-frame clones, not every one. Of about 88,000 clones listed, around nine tenths are singletons. V lost 7 bases to trimming and J lost 0 bases; unmatched junction nucleotides: 6. CDR1 and CDR2 (germline): SGHTA, FQGNSA. The CDR3 totals 15 residues. The chain links TRBV7-2 to TRBJ2-1, with 7 bases matching TRBD2. The source of this sequence is a man in his fifties or sixties with urothelial cancer. The sequenced sample was PBMCs, obtained around atezolizumab (anti-PD-L1) treatment. Here the CDR3 reads CASTLASGSYNEQFF. The CDR3 coding sequence is TGTGCCAGCACCCTGGCTAGCGGCTCCTACAATGAGCAGTTCTTC.